These 5 T cell receptor beta chains originate from one sample sequenced in a study of PD-L1 blockade in urothelial cancer. The assay was immunoSEQ multiplex PCR, and TCRdb's table has in-frame clones only and misses some. Counted here are more than 80,000 clones, 82% occurring once; the ten biggest clones make up roughly 9.5%. Material: PBMCs, obtained around atezolizumab (anti-PD-L1) treatment. These receptors were taken from a man aged 65 to 85 with urothelial cancer.

The rearrangement uses TRBV4-2 and TRBJ1-2; 10 bases are a match to TRBD1. Per germline, CDR1 LGHNA and CDR2 YNFKEQ. The CDR3 spans 18 residues. J gave up 6 bases and V 0 bases, and 13 bases lay outside the gene matches. CDR3 sequence reads: CASSQDLGDRGFRDGYTF. CDR3 DNA sequence: TGTGCCAGCAGCCAAGATCTGGGGGACAGGGGCTTTAGGGATGGCTACACCTTC.

The genes are TRBV19 and TRBJ1-4, with 7 positions matching TRBD1. Germline loops: CDR1 LNHDA, CDR2 SQIVND (reference sequence). J was trimmed by 0 bases and V by 6 bases; bases with no gene match: 16. This CDR3 spans 19 amino acids. CDR3 coding DNA: TGTGCCAGTAGCACTTGGGACAGCCCGAAGGAGGCAACTAATGAAAAACTGTTTTTT. Translating gives CASSTWDSPKEATNEKLFF. Complete variable domain (other parts from reference TRBV19 and TRBJ1-4): DGGITQSPKYLFRKEGQNVTLSCEQNLNHDAMYWYRQDPGQGLRLIYYSQIVNDFQKGDIAEGYSVSREKKESFPLTVTSAQKNPTAFYLCASSTWDSPKEATNEKLFFGSGTQLSVL.

This clone appeared a few times. V and J are TRBV30 and TRBJ1-1; 9 nucleotides line up with TRBD1. V was pared by 1 base and J by 3 bases, with 0 bases of the junction left unmatched. CDR3 length equals 13 residues. Germline assignment: CDR1 GTSNPN and CDR2 SVGIG (reference sequence). The DNA of the CDR3 is TGTGCCTGGAGTGGACAGGGGGACACTGAAGCTTTCTTT. It codes for CAWSGQGDTEAFF.

The chain joins TRBV19 to TRBJ2-7, with D perhaps matching TRBD1 (5 bases). CDR1 LNHDA and CDR2 SQIVND come from the germline V gene (reference sequence). The CDR3 has 14 amino acids. Between the trimmed V and J ends, which lost 5 bases and 2 bases, there was a span of 13 bases. The CDR3 loop is CASSSGRAAYEQYF. The CDR3 coding sequence is TGTGCCAGTAGTTCAGGCAGGGCCGCCTACGAGCAGTACTTC.

As regards this clone: One end of the junction is discordant with germline, which a read error may explain. The chain uses TRBV7-9 and TRBJ1-1; weak D call: TRBD1 (5 bases). This CDR3 is 14 amino acids long. Germline V CDR1 and CDR2: SEHNR, FQNEAQ (reference sequence). The CDR3 DNA reads TGTGCCAGCACCTTAAGCGCAGGGTTGACTGAAGCTTTCTTT. Translation: CASTLSAGLTEAFF. The complete variable domain, with remaining parts taken from reference TRBV7-9 and TRBJ1-1, reads DTGVSQNPRHKITKRGQNVTFRCDPISEHNRLYWYRQTLGQGPEFLTYFQNEAQLEKSRLLSDRFSAERPKGSFSTLEIQRTEQGDSAMYLCASTLSAGLTEAFFGQGTRLTVV.